The source of this T cell receptor beta chain is a study of T cell responses to AZD1222 COVID-19 vaccine. Using immunoSEQ multiplex PCR, the repertoire was profiled, and TCRdb retains in-frame clones only, with some absent. Of under 300,000 clones in the sample, about 92% were seen once. This clone has a single count. The CDR3 has 13 residues. Between the trimmed V and J ends, which lost 3 bases and 10 bases, there was a span of 13 bases. Per germline, CDR1 SNHLY and CDR2 FYNNEI. The sequenced sample was peripheral blood, obtained on day 0 of AZD1222 vaccination. The rearrangement uses TRBV2 and TRBJ2-1, with a tentative D call TRBD2 (5 bases). The source is an adult in good health. The CDR3 loop reads CASSESPGGEQFF. CDR3 nucleotide sequence: TGTGCCAGCAGTGAGAGCCCCGGCGGGGAGCAGTTCTTC.